The present TCR beta chain was sequenced within a study of regulatory T cells in long-lasting Graves disease. Overall study results and limits: Not thyroid tissue but only peripheral blood was studied.

TCR beta libraries were built with iRepertoire HTBI primers and Arm-PCR of CDR3 regions. In the original workflow: Across all samples, about 59 TRBV segments and 11 to 15 TRBJ segments were identified. TCRdb called the multiplex PCR reads again in MiXCR, with one record for every CDR3 protein. TCRdb, rather than the study authors, made the V and J calls. The table has about 530,000 distinct CDR3 sequences, 15% to 20% seen once. This sample's time point: newly diagnosed GD, antithyroid drugs for less than 3 months. RNA isolated from PBMCs was used to make the TCR library. Germline assignment: CDR1 PRHDT and CDR2 FYEKMQ (reference sequence). The ends were cut back, 5 bases at V and 1 base at J, with 24 bases in the middle. The CDR3 is made up of 18 amino acids. To note about this clonotype: Its target is not known.

The same sample was also studied in work on T cells in Graves' hyperthyroidism and ophthalmopathy.

The V and J genes are TRBV13 and TRBJ2-7; no firm D call. This receptor was identified in a middle-aged woman with Graves disease. Sequencing was performed on peripheral blood mononuclear cells (PBMCs), taken at new diagnosis, from a patient treated with antithyroid drugs. The CDR3 loop reads CASSRYTFRVFLSYEQYF. Written as DNA, the CDR3 is TGTGCCAGCAGCCGATATACATTCCGGGTCTTCCTATCCTACGAGCAGTACTTC.